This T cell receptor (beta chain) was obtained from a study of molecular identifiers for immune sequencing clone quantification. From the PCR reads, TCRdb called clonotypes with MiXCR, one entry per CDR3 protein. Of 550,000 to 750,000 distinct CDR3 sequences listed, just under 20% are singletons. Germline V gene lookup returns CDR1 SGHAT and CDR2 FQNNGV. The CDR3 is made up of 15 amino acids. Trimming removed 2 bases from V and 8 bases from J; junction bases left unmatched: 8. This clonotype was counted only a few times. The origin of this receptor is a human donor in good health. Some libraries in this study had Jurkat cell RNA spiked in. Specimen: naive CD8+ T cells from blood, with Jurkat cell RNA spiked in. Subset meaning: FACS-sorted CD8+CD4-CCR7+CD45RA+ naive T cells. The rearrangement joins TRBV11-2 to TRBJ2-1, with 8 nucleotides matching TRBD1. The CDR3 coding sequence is TGTGCCAGCAGCTTATCCCGGACAGGGTTCGATGAGCAGTTCTTC. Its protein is CASSLSRTGFDEQFF.